The T cell receptor beta chain under discussion was sequenced for a study of glioma-infiltrating T cells. Study-wide results and limits: Gliomas, especially low-grade, showed above-expected tissue-blood divergence; non-neoplastic patients showed below.

Amplification of TCR alpha and beta CDR3 regions from RNA used iRepertoire nested multiplex PCR. Input was about 95-400 ng of tissue mRNA or PBMC total RNA. TCRdb recomputed calls from the multiplex PCR reads with MiXCR, one row per CDR3 protein. Of tens of thousands of distinct CDR3 sequences in the sample, roughly 37% are singletons; the top ten hold around two fifths. This clonotype was seen only a few times. The antigen remains undetermined. Germline CDR1 GTSNPN, CDR2 SVGIG (reference sequence). The V and J ends lost 3 bases and 6 bases respectively, with 12 bases between them. The CDR3 runs to 13 residues.

Sequenced material: glioma tissue, nonneoplastic brain tissue, or PBMCs (not recorded which). The rearrangement uses TRBV30 and TRBJ2-1; D ambiguous. The sequence derives from a human donor with low-grade glioma or glioblastoma, undergoing nonglioma brain surgery, or in good health (not recorded which). CDR3 sequence: CAWRTTLGNEQFF. The CDR3 DNA follows: TGTGCCTGGAGAACCACACTCGGCAATGAGCAGTTCTTC. Full variable domain (rest looked up from reference TRBV30 and TRBJ2-1): SQTIHQWPATLVQPVGSPLSLECTVEGTSNPNLYWYRQAAGRGLQLLFYSVGIGQISSEVPQNLSASRPQDRQFILSSKKLLLSDSGFYLCAWRTTLGNEQFFGPGTRLTVL.